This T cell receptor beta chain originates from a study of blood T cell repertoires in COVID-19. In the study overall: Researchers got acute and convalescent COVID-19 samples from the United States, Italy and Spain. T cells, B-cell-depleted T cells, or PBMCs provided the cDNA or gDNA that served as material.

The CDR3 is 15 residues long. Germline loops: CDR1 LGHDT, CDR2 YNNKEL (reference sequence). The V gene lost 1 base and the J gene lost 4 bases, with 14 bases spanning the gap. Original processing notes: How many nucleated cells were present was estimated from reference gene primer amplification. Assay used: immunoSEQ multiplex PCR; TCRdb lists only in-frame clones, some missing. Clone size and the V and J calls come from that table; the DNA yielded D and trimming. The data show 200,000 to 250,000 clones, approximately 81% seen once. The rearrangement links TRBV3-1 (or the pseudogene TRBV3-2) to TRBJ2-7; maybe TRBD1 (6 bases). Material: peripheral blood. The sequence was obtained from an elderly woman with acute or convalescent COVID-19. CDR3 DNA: TGTGCCAGCAGCCAAGGAGGGGGTGGACAGTACGAGCAGTACTTC. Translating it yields CASSQGGGGQYEQYF.